This TCR beta chain was found in a study of T-cell memory formation after mild COVID-19. As for the study in general: Clusters were largely donor specific.

5'RACE primed from the constant segment yielded TCR alpha and TCR beta cDNA libraries bearing sample barcodes and UMIs. TCRdb reanalysed the 5' RACE reads using MiXCR and keeps one entry per CDR3 protein. Of hundreds of thousands of distinct CDR3 sequences listed, 20% to 30% are singletons. V was pared by 5 bases and J by 0 bases, with 14 bases of the junction left unmatched. The germline V gene encodes CDR1 SEHNR and CDR2 FQNEAQ (reference sequence). The CDR3 spans 18 residues. Study results and limitations: Memory from before infection featured some responding clones, which suggests cross-reactive memory joined. Clonal second-wave expansions that peaked on day 37 had unconfirmed SARS-CoV-2 specificity.

This clonotype was seen a few times. Antigen specificity is unknown. The TCR originated in an adult woman who had mild COVID-19 (a few samples of this study predate the infection). Cell type and time point are not known. This chain joins TRBV7-9 and TRBJ2-7; the match to TRBD1 covers 9 bases. Source material: PBMCs or a T cell subset sorted from them (not recorded which). In DNA, the CDR3 is TGTGCCAGCAGCCCCCGTGGGACAGGGAGGGCGAGCTCCTACGAGCAGTACTTC. Residues: CASSPRGTGRASSYEQYF.